This TCR beta chain was profiled in a study of shared clonotypes between healthy human individuals. Details on this clone: What it recognizes is unknown.

V lost 0 bases and J lost 3, with 12 bases in between. CDR3 length: 16 residues. Germline-derived CDR1 and CDR2 are MNHEY and SMNVEV (reference sequence). In the naive CD8 group, cells lacked CD45RO and were positively selected for CCR7, so terminally differentiated effector memory CD45RA+ cells were left out. The study, taken as a whole, reports: Sorted-subset sequencing, rarefaction showed, was incomplete despite large depth. Non-shared clonotypes were found to have lower generation probabilities than the clonotypes that were shared by all four of the sorted-subset donors. Estimated clonotype richness was generally higher in naive than memory subsets.

Deep was the level at which the assay was run. Generated by immunoSEQ multiplex PCR, the TCRdb table keeps only in-frame clones and is missing some. The profile shows hundreds of thousands of clones, about 92% of them singletons. The source material was naive CD8+ T cells sorted from blood. This clonotype originated in a man between 25 and 39 years old in good health. The chain couples TRBV27 to TRBJ2-1, with D maybe TRBD1 (7 bases). The CDR3 DNA sequence: TGTGCCAGCAGTTTATCCGCGGGACAGCTCTACAATGAGCAGTTCTTC. Translation: CASSLSAGQLYNEQFF.